This TCR beta chain was obtained from a study of long-term antiretroviral therapy in people with HIV. Study at large: Collection of the earliest samples took place about a decade ahead of the 2015 immediate-ART recommendation.

Details on this clone: Its matching antigen is unknown.

General study findings and limits: Clones that expanded before ART (that is, prior to treatment) dominated the repertoire at all time points.

At the survey level, the v3.0 immunoSEQ assay was run. Data came from immunoSEQ multiplex PCR; TCRdb stores just in-frame clones and leaves some out. Of about 22,000 clones listed, 86% are singletons. The starting material was unsorted PBMCs, obtained 1.3 years after starting antiretroviral therapy. The receptor was derived from a man in his sixties with HIV.

The CDR3: CTSSRAWGGLREQYF. CDR3 in DNA: TGCACCAGCAGCCGCGCTTGGGGGGGGCTGAGGGAGCAGTACTTC. The chain employs TRBV1 and TRBJ2-7; TRBD2 was called by the table and not checked on the DNA. TRBV1 is shown as a pseudogene. The CDR3 loop spans 15 amino acids.